This T cell receptor beta chain was recovered during a study of T cell responses to AZD1222 COVID-19 vaccine. Notes on the study in general: Only 5 or 6 AZD1222 recipients were seropositive at baseline. Within unmutated variant regions lay the reported targets of nearly half of spike-specific TCRs.

A note on this clone: Its antigen is not identified.

Second doses at about 4 or about 12 weeks were pooled. Clones were sequenced by immunoSEQ multiplex PCR, and TCRdb holds only the in-frame ones, with some missing. The sample gives more than 80,000 clones, approximately 89% of which show up once; 28% is in the top ten. The specimen comprised peripheral blood, sampled 28 days after the second AZD1222 dose. The origin of this receptor is an adult who received the AZD1222 COVID-19 vaccine.

CDR3 sequence: CASSPTGAGRETQYF. The CDR3 DNA follows: TGTGCCAGCAGTCCAACGGGGGCCGGTCGGGAGACCCAGTACTTC. The rearrangement links TRBV27 to TRBJ2-5; D is possibly TRBD1 or TRBD2 (6 bases each). This CDR3 spans 15 amino acids. V dropped 5 bases and J dropped 5 bases, with 18 bases sitting between them. The V gene's germline CDR1 is MNHEY and CDR2 SMNVEV (reference sequence).